The rows below give T cell receptor beta chains drawn from one sample of a study of cytomegalovirus exposure and HLA in healthy donors. Assay: immunoSEQ multiplex PCR; the TCRdb copy retains only in-frame clones and omits some. The sample includes fewer than 200,000 clones, 75% to 85% of them seen just once. Sequences were obtained from PBMCs. The receptors come from a boy aged 5 to 17 in good health and CMV-seronegative. The CDR3 runs from the conserved cysteine through the conserved F or W. The order of the fields is clone size, J gene, V gene, D gene, CDR3 protein, CDR3 DNA. The D gene is left open where the match is weak. Clone size is stated in some rows and not others, as once, few, many or a class when expanded.

clone_size: .; j_call: TRBJ1-3; v_call: TRBV10-3; d_call: TRBD1; cdr3_aa: CAISERKWGQHSGNTIYF; cdr3_nt: TGTGCCATCAGTGAGAGAAAATGGGGACAGCACTCTGGAAACACCATATATTTT
clone_size: .; j_call: TRBJ1-2; v_call: TRBV7-9; d_call: .; cdr3_aa: CASSLAGARGYTF; cdr3_nt: TGTGCCAGCAGCTTAGCGGGGGCACGCGGCTACACCTTC
clone_size: .; j_call: TRBJ1-2; v_call: TRBV4-1; d_call: TRBD1; cdr3_aa: CASSQEAPGQYLYGYTF; cdr3_nt: TGCGCCAGCAGCCAAGAAGCCCCGGGACAGTACCTCTATGGCTACACCTTC
clone_size: .; j_call: TRBJ2-5; v_call: TRBV5-6; d_call: TRBD1; cdr3_aa: CASNPGTGLQETQYF; cdr3_nt: TGTGCCAGCAACCCAGGGACAGGGCTCCAAGAGACCCAGTACTTC
clone_size: .; j_call: TRBJ2-1; v_call: TRBV7-6; d_call: .; cdr3_aa: CASSAPLGPEQFF; cdr3_nt: TGTGCCAGCAGCGCCCCCCTTGGGCCGGAGCAGTTCTTC
clone_size: few; j_call: TRBJ2-1; v_call: TRBV4-2; d_call: .; cdr3_aa: CASSQDPSGATTKQFF; cdr3_nt: TGTGCCAGCAGCCAAGATCCGAGCGGAGCTACCACAAAGCAGTTCTTC
clone_size: .; j_call: TRBJ1-1; v_call: TRBV19; d_call: TRBD1; cdr3_aa: CASSIGQGDTEAFF; cdr3_nt: TGTGCCAGTAGTATAGGACAGGGGGACACTGAAGCTTTCTTT
clone_size: .; j_call: TRBJ2-7; v_call: TRBV11-2; d_call: .; cdr3_aa: CASTSTREVGYEQYF; cdr3_nt: TGTGCCAGCACCTCGACCAGGGAAGTTGGCTACGAGCAGTACTTC
clone_size: once; j_call: TRBJ1-3; v_call: TRBV30; d_call: TRBD1; cdr3_aa: CAWSLGADRFLSGNTIYF; cdr3_nt: TGTGCCTGGAGTTTAGGTGCGGACAGGTTCCTCTCTGGAAACACCATATATTTT
clone_size: .; j_call: TRBJ1-1; v_call: TRBV27; d_call: .; cdr3_aa: CASSAYRNTEAFF; cdr3_nt: TGTGCCAGCAGTGCTTACAGGAACACTGAAGCTTTCTTT
clone_size: .; j_call: TRBJ1-2; v_call: TRBV4-3; d_call: TRBD1; cdr3_aa: CASSQGTGNNYGYTF; cdr3_nt: TGCGCCAGCAGCCAAGGGACAGGAAATAACTATGGCTACACCTTC
clone_size: .; j_call: TRBJ1-6; v_call: TRBV30; d_call: TRBD1; cdr3_aa: CAWSADRGNSPLHF; cdr3_nt: TGTGCCTGGAGTGCCGACAGGGGGAATTCACCCCTCCACTTT
clone_size: .; j_call: TRBJ1-1; v_call: TRBV25-1; d_call: .; cdr3_aa: CASSEYFYGGPNTEAFF; cdr3_nt: TGTGCCAGCAGTGAATATTTCTACGGGGGACCTAACACTGAAGCTTTCTTT
clone_size: .; j_call: TRBJ2-2; v_call: TRBV27; d_call: TRBD2; cdr3_aa: CASSWGGRESGELFF; cdr3_nt: TGTGCCAGCAGTTGGGGGGGTCGGGAGTCCGGGGAGCTGTTTTTT
clone_size: .; j_call: TRBJ2-7; v_call: TRBV10-3; d_call: .; cdr3_aa: CAIKGDGYEQYF; cdr3_nt: TGTGCCATCAAGGGGGACGGCTACGAGCAGTACTTC
clone_size: .; j_call: TRBJ2-6; v_call: TRBV29-1; d_call: .; cdr3_aa: CSVEQGATGANVLTF; cdr3_nt: TGCAGCGTTGAACAAGGGGCTACTGGGGCCAACGTCCTGACTTTC
clone_size: .; j_call: TRBJ2-7; v_call: TRBV19; d_call: .; cdr3_aa: CASSINGGTDYAYEQYF; cdr3_nt: TGTGCCAGTAGTATTAACGGGGGAACAGATTATGCCTACGAGCAGTACTTC
clone_size: .; j_call: TRBJ2-1; v_call: TRBV2; d_call: TRBD1; cdr3_aa: CASSRGSYNEQFF; cdr3_nt: TGTGCCAGCAGCAGGGGGTCCTACAATGAGCAGTTCTTC
clone_size: .; j_call: TRBJ2-2; v_call: TRBV7-9; d_call: .; cdr3_aa: CASSPRRGHNTGELFF; cdr3_nt: TGTGCCAGCAGCCCTAGGAGGGGGCATAACACCGGGGAGCTGTTTTTT
clone_size: .; j_call: TRBJ1-2; v_call: TRBV9; d_call: .; cdr3_aa: CASSVDQAGGYTF; cdr3_nt: TGTGCCAGCAGCGTAGACCAGGCTGGTGGCTACACCTTC
clone_size: .; j_call: TRBJ1-1; v_call: TRBV6-6; d_call: .; cdr3_aa: CASIGGRTEAFF; cdr3_nt: TGTGCCAGCATCGGGGGGCGCACTGAAGCTTTCTTT
clone_size: .; j_call: TRBJ2-7; v_call: TRBV5-1; d_call: TRBD2; cdr3_aa: CASSPAGGLYEQYF; cdr3_nt: TGCGCCAGCAGTCCAGCGGGGGGCCTCTACGAGCAGTACTTC
clone_size: .; j_call: TRBJ2-7; v_call: TRBV9; d_call: .; cdr3_aa: CASSGPGQHYEQYF; cdr3_nt: TGTGCCAGCAGCGGACCGGGACAACACTACGAGCAGTACTTC
clone_size: .; j_call: TRBJ1-1; v_call: TRBV6-5; d_call: .; cdr3_aa: CASRWAGPNTEAFF; cdr3_nt: TGTGCCAGCAGATGGGCGGGCCCGAACACTGAAGCTTTCTTT
clone_size: once; j_call: TRBJ2-1; v_call: TRBV6-5; d_call: .; cdr3_aa: CASSPGVLHNEQFF; cdr3_nt: TGTGCCAGCAGCCCGGGGGTTTTGCATAATGAGCAGTTCTTC
clone_size: .; j_call: TRBJ1-1; v_call: TRBV29-1; d_call: TRBD1; cdr3_aa: CSVDHPGTGNTEAFF; cdr3_nt: TGCAGCGTTGACCACCCCGGGACAGGGAACACTGAAGCTTTCTTT
clone_size: once; j_call: TRBJ1-2; v_call: TRBV27; d_call: .; cdr3_aa: CASSLTATANYGYTF; cdr3_nt: TGTGCCAGCAGTTTGACCGCTACAGCTAACTATGGCTACACCTTC
clone_size: few; j_call: TRBJ2-6; v_call: TRBV4-1; d_call: .; cdr3_aa: CASSHLGVPPSSGANVLTF; cdr3_nt: TGCGCCAGCAGCCATTTAGGGGTCCCCCCGAGTTCTGGGGCCAACGTCCTGACTTTC
clone_size: .; j_call: TRBJ2-1; v_call: TRBV11-2; d_call: .; cdr3_aa: CASSSPPRESNEQFF; cdr3_nt: TGTGCCAGCAGCTCGCCACCCCGGGAGTCTAATGAGCAGTTCTTC
clone_size: .; j_call: TRBJ1-5; v_call: TRBV5-1; d_call: .; cdr3_aa: CASSFLGGNQPQHF; cdr3_nt: TGCGCCAGCAGCTTCTTAGGGGGCAATCAGCCCCAGCATTTT
clone_size: once; j_call: TRBJ1-2; v_call: TRBV6-5; d_call: TRBD1; cdr3_aa: CASSTRDRDYGYTF; cdr3_nt: TGTGCCAGCAGTACACGGGACAGGGACTATGGCTACACCTTC
clone_size: .; j_call: TRBJ2-2; v_call: TRBV27; d_call: .; cdr3_aa: CASSLLIPNTGELFF; cdr3_nt: TGTGCCAGCAGTTTATTAATCCCGAACACCGGGGAGCTGTTTTTT
clone_size: .; j_call: TRBJ2-7; v_call: TRBV19; d_call: TRBD2; cdr3_aa: CASSIGASGIVYEQYF; cdr3_nt: TGTGCCAGTAGTATAGGGGCTAGCGGGATCGTCTACGAGCAGTACTTC
clone_size: .; j_call: TRBJ2-7; v_call: TRBV4-1; d_call: .; cdr3_aa: CASSHASVESYEQYF; cdr3_nt: TGCGCCAGCAGCCACGCTAGCGTCGAGTCCTACGAGCAGTACTTC
clone_size: .; j_call: TRBJ2-1; v_call: TRBV7-9; d_call: .; cdr3_aa: CASSLDSFYNEQFF; cdr3_nt: TGTGCCAGCAGCCTGGACTCATTTTACAATGAGCAGTTCTTC
clone_size: .; j_call: TRBJ2-5; v_call: TRBV6-5; d_call: .; cdr3_aa: CARIGPLQWGEQYF; cdr3_nt: TGTGCCCGAATCGGGCCACTACAATGGGGGGAGCAGTACTTC
clone_size: .; j_call: TRBJ2-1; v_call: TRBV4-2; d_call: TRBD2; cdr3_aa: CASTSGSVSYNEQFF; cdr3_nt: TGTGCCAGCACTAGCGGGAGCGTATCCTACAATGAGCAGTTCTTC
clone_size: .; j_call: TRBJ2-7; v_call: TRBV7-2; d_call: .; cdr3_aa: CASSLVAGVDEQYF; cdr3_nt: TGTGCCAGCAGCTTAGTGGCAGGGGTTGACGAGCAGTACTTC
clone_size: .; j_call: TRBJ1-4; v_call: TRBV12-5; d_call: .; cdr3_aa: CASAPAGGLVEKLFF; cdr3_nt: TGTGCTAGTGCACCAGCGGGGGGATTGGTTGAAAAACTGTTTTTT
clone_size: .; j_call: TRBJ1-5; v_call: TRBV7-2; d_call: .; cdr3_aa: CASSSGTYSNQPQHF; cdr3_nt: TGTGCCAGCAGCTCCGGGACATATAGCAATCAGCCCCAGCATTTT
clone_size: .; j_call: TRBJ2-3; v_call: TRBV4-1; d_call: .; cdr3_aa: CASSQAVETGTDTQYF; cdr3_nt: TGCGCCAGCAGCCAAGCAGTAGAGACGGGGACAGATACGCAGTATTTT